The T cell receptor beta chain under discussion was sequenced for a study of cytotoxic CD8 clonotypes in ibrutinib-treated CLL. Study-level background: Samples averaged roughly 280,000 productive templates and 90,000 to 95,000 productive rearrangements.

Profiling relied on immunoSEQ multiplex PCR, and the TCRdb table lists in-frame clones only, not all of them. The sample yields around 53,000 clones, 54% seen once. Germline V gene data show CDR1 as SNHLY and CDR2 as FYNNEI. The CDR3 is made up of 18 amino acids. V was trimmed by 6 bases and J by 2 bases, leaving 26 bases between them. The table lists this clone with a count of one. The chain joins TRBV2 to TRBJ2-7; tentative D call: TRBD1 (6 bases). The sample consisted of PBMCs, taken at disease progression, from a patient treated with ibrutinib. The clonotype was recovered from a human donor with chronic lymphocytic leukemia. The CDR3 coding sequence is TGTGCCAGCAGCCCTGCCCGGATACCCCAGGACAGTACCTACGAGCAGTACTTC. Protein sequence: CASSPARIPQDSTYEQYF. Supplemented by reference TRBV2 and TRBJ2-7, the full variable domain reads EPEVTQTPSHQVTQMGQEVILRCVPISNHLYFYWYRQILGQKVEFLVSFYNNEISEKSEIFDDQFSVERPDGSNFTLKIRSTKLEDSAMYFCASSPARIPQDSTYEQYFGPGTRLTVT.